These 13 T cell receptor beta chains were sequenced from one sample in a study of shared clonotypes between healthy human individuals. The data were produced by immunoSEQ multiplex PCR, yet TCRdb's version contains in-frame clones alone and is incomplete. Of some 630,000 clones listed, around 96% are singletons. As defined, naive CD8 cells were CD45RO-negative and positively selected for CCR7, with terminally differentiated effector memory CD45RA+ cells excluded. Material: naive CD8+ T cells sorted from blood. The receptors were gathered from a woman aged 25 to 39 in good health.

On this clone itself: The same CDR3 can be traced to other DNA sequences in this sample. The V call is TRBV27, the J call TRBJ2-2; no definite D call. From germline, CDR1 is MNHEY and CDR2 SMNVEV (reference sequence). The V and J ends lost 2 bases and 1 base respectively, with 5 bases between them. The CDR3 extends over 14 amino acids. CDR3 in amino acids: CASSLSGNTGELFF. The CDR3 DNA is TGTGCCAGCAGTTTAAGTGGGAACACCGGGGAGCTGTTTTTT.

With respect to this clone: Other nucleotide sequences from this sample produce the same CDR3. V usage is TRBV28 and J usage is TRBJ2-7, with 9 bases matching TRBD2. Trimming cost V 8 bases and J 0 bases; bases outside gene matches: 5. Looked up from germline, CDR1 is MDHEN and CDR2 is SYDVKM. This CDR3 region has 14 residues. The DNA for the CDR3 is TGTGCCAGCTCTCTAGCGGGAAGCTCCTACGAGCAGTACTTC. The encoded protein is CASSLAGSSYEQYF.

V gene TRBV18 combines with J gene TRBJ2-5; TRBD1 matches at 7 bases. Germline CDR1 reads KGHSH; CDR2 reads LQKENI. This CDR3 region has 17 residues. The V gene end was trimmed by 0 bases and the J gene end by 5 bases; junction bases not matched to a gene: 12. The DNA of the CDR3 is TGTGCCAGCTCACCACCAAAGGGACAGCCGTCATTCGAGACCCAGTACTTC. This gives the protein CASSPPKGQPSFETQYF.

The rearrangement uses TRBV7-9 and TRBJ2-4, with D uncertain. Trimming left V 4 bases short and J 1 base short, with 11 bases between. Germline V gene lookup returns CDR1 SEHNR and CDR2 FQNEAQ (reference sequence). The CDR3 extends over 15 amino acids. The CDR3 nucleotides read TGTGCCAGCAGCTCGGATGGGTCGGCCAAAAACATTCAGTACTTC. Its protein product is CASSSDGSAKNIQYF.

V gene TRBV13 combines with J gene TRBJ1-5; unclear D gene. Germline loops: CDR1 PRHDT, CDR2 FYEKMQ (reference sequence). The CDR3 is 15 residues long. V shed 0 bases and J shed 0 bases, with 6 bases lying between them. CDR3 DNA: TGTGCCAGCAGCTTAGGTAGAGCTAGCAATCAGCCCCAGCATTTT. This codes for CASSLGRASNQPQHF.

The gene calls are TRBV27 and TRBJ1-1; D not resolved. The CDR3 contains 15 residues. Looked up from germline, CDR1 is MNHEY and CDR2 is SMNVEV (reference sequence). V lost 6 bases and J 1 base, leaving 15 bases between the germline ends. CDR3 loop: CASRMSWGGNTEAFF. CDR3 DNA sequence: TGTGCCAGCAGAATGTCCTGGGGAGGGAACACTGAAGCTTTCTTT.

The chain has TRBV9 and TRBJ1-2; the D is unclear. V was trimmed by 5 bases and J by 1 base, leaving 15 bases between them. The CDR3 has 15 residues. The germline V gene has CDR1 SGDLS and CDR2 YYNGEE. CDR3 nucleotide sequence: TGTGCCAGCAGTAGAGAAATGGGGTTTAACTATGGCTACACCTTC. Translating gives CASSREMGFNYGYTF.

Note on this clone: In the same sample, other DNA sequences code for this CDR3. The CDR3 here is CASSFGRSSYEQYF. The CDR3 DNA sequence: TGTGCCAGCAGTTTTGGACGAAGCTCCTACGAGCAGTACTTC. The chain employs TRBV27 and TRBJ2-7; D is unresolved. Germline V lookup: CDR1 MNHEY, CDR2 SMNVEV (reference sequence). This CDR3 spans 14 amino acids. V lost 3 bases and J 0 bases, leaving 9 bases between the germline ends.

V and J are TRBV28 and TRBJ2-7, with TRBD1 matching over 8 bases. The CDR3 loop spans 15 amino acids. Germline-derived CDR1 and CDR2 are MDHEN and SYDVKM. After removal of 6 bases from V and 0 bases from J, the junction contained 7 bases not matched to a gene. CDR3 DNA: TGTGCCAGCAGGATGACAGGGGTAAGCTCCTACGAGCAGTACTTC. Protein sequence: CASRMTGVSSYEQYF.

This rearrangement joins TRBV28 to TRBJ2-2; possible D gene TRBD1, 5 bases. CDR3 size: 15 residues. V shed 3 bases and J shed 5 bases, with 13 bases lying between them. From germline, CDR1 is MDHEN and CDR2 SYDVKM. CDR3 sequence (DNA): TGTGCCAGCAGTTTTCAGGGATTTGGGACCGGGGAGCTGTTTTTT. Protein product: CASSFQGFGTGELFF.

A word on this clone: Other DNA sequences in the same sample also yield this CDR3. The CDR3 is CASSYGGSGNTIYF. Here the CDR3 DNA reads TGTGCCAGCAGTTACGGTGGCTCTGGAAACACCATATATTTT. The chain carries TRBV6-5 and TRBJ1-3; D uncertain. In germline, CDR1 is MNHEY, CDR2 SVGAGI. This CDR3 comprises 14 residues. Trimming pared 2 bases from V and 0 bases from J, leaving 5 bases between.

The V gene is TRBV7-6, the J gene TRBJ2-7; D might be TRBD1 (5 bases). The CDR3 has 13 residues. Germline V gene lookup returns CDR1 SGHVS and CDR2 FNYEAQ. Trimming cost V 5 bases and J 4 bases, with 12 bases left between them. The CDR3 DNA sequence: TGTGCCAGCAGCACAGGCAGGGTATACGAGCAGTACTTC. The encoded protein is CASSTGRVYEQYF. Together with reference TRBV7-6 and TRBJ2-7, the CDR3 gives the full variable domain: GAGVSQSPRYKVTKRGQDVALRCDPISGHVSLYWYRQALGQGPEFLTYFNYEAQQDKSGLPNDRFSAERPEGSISTLTIQRTEQRDSAMYRCASSTGRVYEQYFGPGTRLTVT.

CDR3 DNA sequence: TGTGCCAGCAGTGGAGAAAACAGGGGAGAAGCTTTCTTT. Its translation is CASSGENRGEAFF. The chain has TRBV6-1 and TRBJ1-1; the match to TRBD1 covers 7 bases. With 4 bases clipped from V and 8 bases from J, the junction kept 7 bases outside the gene matches. Germline loops: CDR1 MNHNS, CDR2 SASEGT. This CDR3 comprises 13 residues.